This TCR beta chain is from a study of shared clonotypes between healthy human individuals. The V gene lost 0 bases and the J gene lost 6 bases, with 14 bases spanning the gap. The CDR3 is 14 residues long. Germline V CDR1 and CDR2: SQVTM, ANQGSEA. This clone was found once. The naive CD8 fraction comprised CD45RO-negative cells positively selected for CCR7 and excluded terminally differentiated effector memory CD45RA+ cells. The data were produced by immunoSEQ multiplex PCR, yet TCRdb's version contains in-frame clones alone and is incomplete. The sample yields some 2.1 million clones, 80% to 95% seen once.

This TCR derives from a man in his late teens or twenties in good health. Some clones in this sample may be carry-over from other donors' samples. Material: naive CD8+ T cells from PBMCs. The chain employs TRBV29-1 and TRBJ1-2; D is uncertain. The CDR3 region has the DNA TGCAGCGTTGAAGATGAACAGAGCATCGATGGCTACACCTTC. It yields the protein CSVEDEQSIDGYTF.